This T cell receptor beta chain was retrieved from a study of T cells in Graves' hyperthyroidism and ophthalmopathy. Amplified TCR beta CDR3 regions came from RNA transcripts. Researchers ran a first-round RT-PCR on the TCR CDR3 using the HTBI primer set. TCRdb re-called the multiplex PCR reads with MiXCR, one entry per CDR3 protein. The repertoire consists of about 640,000 distinct CDR3 sequences, with about a fifth occurring once and the leading ten covering more than 30%. This CDR3 spans 12 amino acids. Germline CDR1 is MDHEN and CDR2 is SYDVKM. V was cut by 9 bases and J by 6 bases, with 11 bases left in between. Points on this clonotype: The antigen is not known.

General study findings and limits: In the blood, most expanded thyroid clonotypes above 0.001 appeared as well.

Each 10 ml fresh peripheral blood draw supplied the PBMCs. The receptor's source is a man aged 25 to 40 with Graves' ophthalmopathy. Sequencing input: blood. This chain joins TRBV28 and TRBJ1-4; D call uncertain. CDR3 region: CASRALDEKLFF. The DNA of the CDR3 is TGTGCCAGTAGGGCCTTAGATGAAAAACTGTTTTTT. The full variable domain, in which reference TRBV28 and TRBJ1-4 provide the parts outside the CDR3, is DVKVTQSSRYLVKRTGEKVFLECVQDMDHENMFWYRQDPGLGLRLIYFSYDVKMKEKGDIPEGYSVSREKKERFSLILESASTNQTSMYLCASRALDEKLFFGSGTQLSVL.